This T cell receptor beta chain derives from a study of post-analysis software for immune sequencing data (dated by TCRdb to the mid-2010s). In the study overall: Recorded disease courses included relapsing-remitting, secondary progressive and progressive-relapsing multiple sclerosis, with some patients lacking subtype annotation. A subset of samples was prepared in parallel using single-end sample barcoding, then pooled and co-amplified after Illumina adapter ligation. The multiple sclerosis patient repertoires were compared with more than 10 previously published healthy control repertoires from donors aged roughly 6 to 25 years. Findings and caveats that apply to the study as a whole: The control group was slightly older than the multiple sclerosis patient group. Normalized Chao1 diversity was significantly lower in multiple sclerosis patients than controls, suggesting substantial peripheral T-cell clonal expansion. Strong co-clustering of samples prepared in the same batch was shown by direct clustering with F measure, prompting a batch-effect correction. Patients showed significantly higher frequencies than controls for several TRBV segments, among them TRBV5-6, TRBV5-1 and TRBV20-1.

TCR beta repertoires were profiled from peripheral blood of about a dozen young patients with multiple sclerosis to demonstrate the VDJtools post-analysis software. The patients with multiple sclerosis were children and adolescents between about 6 and 17 years of age. This clonotype was detected once. The antigen it recognizes is unknown. No clone much larger than this one lies a single base away; base qualities are absent. Receptor libraries were prepared by PCR. TCRdb shows the sequencer as Illumina HiSeq 2500. To reduce PCR and sequencing biases, unique molecular identifiers were incorporated into the TCR beta cDNA libraries. Per 1 to 10 million input T cells, roughly 500,000 cDNA molecules were obtained, such that each molecule approximated one T cell. The same protocol used for the earlier healthy control dataset was applied to prepare and sequence the patient libraries. Samples belonging to the same batch were prepared together, multiplexed and sequenced on a shared HiSeq lane. Per the authors' processing: Raw barcoded reads were processed with MIGEC, and single-read molecular identifier groups were discarded before consensus assembly and CDR3 extraction. VDJtools was used for post-analysis of the clonotype tables, with diversity normalized by down-sampling every dataset to the smallest sample size. Repertoire overlap clustering matched CDR3 amino acid but not nucleotide sequences to correct batch-related cross-sample contamination. TCRdb itself trimmed the public reads at Q25 with fastp, ran MiXCR and retained productive beta chains. Records with the same CDR3 protein are collapsed into one entry carrying the most frequent genes and DNA. TCRdb, rather than the study authors, made the V and J calls. The sample contains hundreds of thousands of distinct CDR3 sequences, roughly 27% of them found a single time. 0.5% to 0.6% of the sample is in the top ten clones.

The CDR3, from cysteine to phenylalanine, totals 15 residues. The retained sequence is limited to the CDR3, 45 bases, with the frame set at the first base. The germline V gene provides CDR1 LGHNA and CDR2 YNFKEQ. Germline trimming: 3 bases from V, 7 bases from J; junction bases outside gene matches: 9. The rearranged segments are TRBV4-2 and TRBJ1-1, with 9 bases in between that match TRBD1. This clonotype was sampled from a girl aged 5-17 years with multiple sclerosis. Sequencing used blood. Here is the DNA: TGTGCCAGCAGCCATGAACAGGGGGCGCGGGGTGAAGCTTTCTTT. It is translated as CASSHEQGARGEAFF.